These 21 T cell receptor beta chains were all obtained from the same sample, sequenced in a study of OX40 agonist ivuxolimab in advanced cancers. Assay: immunoSEQ multiplex PCR; the TCRdb copy retains only in-frame clones and omits some. The profile shows 80,000 to 100,000 clones, around nine tenths of them singletons. This material consisted of CD4+ or CD8+ T cells sorted from blood, taken in a trial of the OX40 agonist ivuxolimab. These receptors originate from an adult with an advanced solid tumor such as melanoma, head and neck, liver or kidney cancer.

V usage is TRBV19 and J usage is TRBJ2-7; tentatively, D is TRBD1 (5 bases). This CDR3 is built from 14 residues. V dropped 3 bases and J dropped 2 bases, with 11 bases sitting between them. Germline CDR1 LNHDA, CDR2 SQIVND (reference sequence). The DNA of the CDR3 is TGTGCCAGTAGTATGCGGACAAGGGCCTACGAGCAGTACTTC. This gives the protein CASSMRTRAYEQYF.

The chain links TRBV5-1 to TRBJ2-7; TRBD2 agrees at 13 bases. Trimming took 4 bases from V and 9 from J; bases not matched to a gene: 7. This CDR3 region has 14 residues. CDR1 SGHRS and CDR2 YFSETQ come from the germline V gene. The CDR3 is CASSVGTSGERQYV. The CDR3 coding sequence is TGCGCCAGCAGCGTAGGGACTAGCGGGGAGCGGCAGTACGTC.

The rearrangement joins TRBV10-3 to TRBJ2-5; D may match TRBD1 or TRBD2 (6 bases each). The CDR3 length is 14 residues. Germline V gives CDR1 ENHRY, CDR2 SYGVKD. V dropped 3 bases and J dropped 5 bases, with 13 bases sitting between them. CDR3 protein: CAISEGGLGETQYF. For the CDR3, the DNA is TGTGCCATCAGTGAAGGGGGGCTGGGGGAGACCCAGTACTTC.

This clone was observed a few times. The chain combines TRBV28 with TRBJ1-5; weak D call: TRBD1 (6 bases). Germline V lookup: CDR1 MDHEN, CDR2 SYDVKM. V lost 8 bases, J lost 6 bases, and 23 bases lay in between. This CDR3 comprises 16 residues. This CDR3 is CASAGHHSGGVQPQHF. CDR3 sequence (DNA): TGTGCCAGCGCGGGACACCATTCGGGAGGCGTTCAGCCCCAGCATTTT. The complete variable domain, with remaining parts taken from reference TRBV28 and TRBJ1-5, reads DVKVTQSSRYLVKRTGEKVFLECVQDMDHENMFWYRQDPGLGLRLIYFSYDVKMKEKGDIPEGYSVSREKKERFSLILESASTNQTSMYLCASAGHHSGGVQPQHFGDGTRLSIL.

This chain connects TRBV6-5 to TRBJ1-2; D perhaps matches TRBD1 (5 bases). V shed 8 bases and J shed 3 bases, with 13 bases lying between them. Germline CDR1 MNHEY, CDR2 SVGAGI. The CDR3 consists of 13 residues. The DNA for the CDR3 is TGTGCCAGCGCCCCCGGGGGGGACTATGGCTACACCTTC. Translation: CASAPGGDYGYTF.

The V call is TRBV7-2, the J call TRBJ1-6; possible D gene TRBD1, 5 bases. This CDR3 region has 17 residues. Germline values: CDR1 SGHTA, CDR2 FQGNSA. V lost 6 bases and J 7 bases, leaving 22 bases between the germline ends. CDR3 sequence reads: CASRLGGRGLENSPLHF. The CDR3 bases are TGTGCCAGCAGGCTAGGAGGTAGGGGTCTGGAGAATTCACCCCTCCACTTT. Complete variable domain (other parts from reference TRBV7-2 and TRBJ1-6): GAGVSQSPSNKVTEKGKDVELRCDPISGHTALYWYRQSLGQGLEFLIYFQGNSAPDKSGLPSDRFSAERTGGSVSTLTIQRTQQEDSAVYLCASRLGGRGLENSPLHFGNGTRLTVT.

This sequence joins TRBV5-1 and TRBJ1-1; unclear D gene. Germline lookup yields CDR1 SGHRS and CDR2 YFSETQ. The V gene lost 0 bases and the J gene lost 1 base, with 10 bases spanning the gap. The length of the CDR3 is 15 residues. The CDR3 DNA reads as TGCGCCAGCAGCTTGGGACCTAAGCCGAACACTGAAGCTTTCTTT. Translation gives CASSLGPKPNTEAFF.

The genes are TRBV7-2 and TRBJ2-7; D gene ambiguous. V was pared by 5 bases and J by 0 bases, with 8 bases between. CDR1 and CDR2 from the germline V gene are SGHTA and FQGNSA. CDR3 length: 13 amino acids. This CDR3 is CASSPSNSYEQYV. The CDR3 DNA reads as TGTGCCAGCAGCCCGAGCAACTCCTACGAGCAGTACGTC.

V and J are TRBV18 and TRBJ2-7, with D possibly being TRBD2 (5 bases). With 2 bases removed from V and 5 bases from J, the gap between germline ends came to 16 bases. Germline CDR1 is KGHSH and CDR2 is LQKENI. The CDR3 spans 15 residues. The CDR3 loop reads CASSPNSGSIDEQYV. In nucleotides, the CDR3 is TGTGCCAGCTCACCAAATTCGGGGAGTATCGACGAGCAGTACGTC.

The chain couples TRBV4-2 to TRBJ2-6, with 10 bases aligning to TRBD2. V gave up 2 bases and J gave up 4 bases; unmatched junction bases: 11. Per the germline V gene, CDR1 is LGHNA and CDR2 is YNFKEQ. This CDR3 has 19 residues. The CDR3 sequence: CASSQYRLAGAGGANVLTF. The DNA of the CDR3 is TGTGCCAGCAGCCAATATCGGCTAGCGGGAGCGGGAGGGGCCAACGTCCTGACTTTC.

J is TRBJ1-2 and V is TRBV6-5; no clear D gene. Looked up from germline, CDR1 is MNHEY and CDR2 is SVGAGI. The length of the CDR3 is 12 residues. Trimming shortened V by 8 bases and J by 4 bases, and 11 bases separated the two germline ends. The CDR3 loop is CASSGSLYGYTF. For the CDR3, the DNA is TGTGCCAGCTCCGGCAGCCTCTATGGCTACACCTTC.

This chain joins TRBV19 and TRBJ1-5, with TRBD1 matching 10 bases. V lost 5 bases, J lost 7 bases, and 5 bases stayed unmatched. This CDR3 is built from 14 residues. CDR1 is LNHDA and CDR2 is SQIVND in the germline V gene (reference sequence). CDR3 nucleotide sequence: TGTGCCAGTAGTGGGACAGGGGACGGGCAGCCCCAGCATTTT. It translates to CASSGTGDGQPQHF.

This clone has a handful of counts. The chain has TRBV30 and TRBJ1-3; a possible D gene is TRBD1 (6 bases). CDR1 is GTSNPN, CDR2 SVGIG, per germline (reference sequence). Trimming took off 0 bases at V and 7 bases at J, with 10 bases between the two ends. The CDR3 extends over 13 amino acids. CDR3 protein: CAWSVAGANTIYF. The CDR3 DNA follows: TGTGCCTGGAGTGTAGCAGGGGCGAACACCATATATTTT.

The chain couples TRBV6-1 to TRBJ1-1; possibly TRBD1 for D (6 bases). V was shortened by 4 bases and J by 1 base, with 10 bases between the two germline ends. Germline CDR1 is MNHNS and CDR2 is SASEGT. The CDR3 runs 14 residues. CDR3 amino acids: CASSALQGNTEAFF. The CDR3 bases are TGTGCCAGCAGTGCGCTACAGGGGAACACTGAAGCTTTCTTT.

This clone was seen a handful of times. The chain links TRBV5-5 to TRBJ1-3; TRBD1 might be the D (6 bases). CDR1 is SGHKS and CDR2 is YYEKEE in the germline V gene (reference sequence). The CDR3 runs to 14 residues. V was trimmed by 7 bases and J by 0 bases, leaving 11 bases between them. The CDR3 sequence is CASQTGTSGNTIYF. CDR3 bases: TGTGCCAGCCAAACAGGGACCTCTGGAAACACCATATATTTT.

In DNA, the CDR3 is TGTGCCAGTAGTAAAACAATCGGGACAAATGAGGAGCAGTACTTC. This encodes CASSKTIGTNEEQYF. The V and J genes are TRBV19 and TRBJ2-7; tentative D call: TRBD1 (6 bases). The V and J ends lost 4 bases and 7 bases respectively, with 20 bases between them. Germline CDR1 is LNHDA and CDR2 is SQIVND (reference sequence). The CDR3 totals 15 residues.

This clone was found once. Here the CDR3 DNA reads TGTGCCAGCATGAGGGCAGGGGGCCATGAAGGCTATGGCTACACCTTC. It encodes CASMRAGGHEGYGYTF. The V gene is TRBV25-1, the J gene TRBJ1-2; 8 bases are shared with TRBD1. The CDR3 totals 16 residues. The V segment lost 7 bases and the J segment 4 bases; nucleotides outside the gene matches: 14. In germline, CDR1 is MGHDK, CDR2 SYGVNS.

V gene TRBV27 combines with J gene TRBJ2-3; tentatively, D is TRBD1 (5 bases). The germline CDR1 and CDR2 sequences are MNHEY and SMNVEV (reference sequence). V was cut by 0 bases and J by 2 bases, with 12 bases left in between. The CDR3 contains 16 residues. The CDR3 sequence is CASSLSWVTVTDTQYF. The CDR3 coding sequence is TGTGCCAGCAGTTTATCTTGGGTGACAGTCACAGATACGCAGTATTTT.

V and J are TRBV11-2 and TRBJ2-1; D might be TRBD1 (6 bases). The CDR3 has 15 amino acids. Germline CDR1 and CDR2: SGHAT and FQNNGV. V shed 5 bases and J shed 2 bases, with 13 bases lying between them. The CDR3 sequence is CASSNSRGTYNEQFF. CDR3 DNA: TGTGCCAGCAGCAACTCCAGGGGCACCTACAATGAGCAGTTCTTC.

This sequence joins TRBV19 and TRBJ2-1; TRBD2 matches at 7 bases. Germline CDR1 LNHDA, CDR2 SQIVND (reference sequence). The CDR3 has 16 residues. V shed 3 bases and J 3 bases; nucleotides not matched to a gene: 8. For the CDR3, the DNA is TGTGCCAGTAGTATGGTGAGCGGGAACCTCTACAATGAGCAGTTCTTC. Protein sequence: CASSMVSGNLYNEQFF. Using reference TRBV19 and TRBJ2-1 for the parts outside the CDR3, the full variable domain is DGGITQSPKYLFRKEGQNVTLSCEQNLNHDAMYWYRQDPGQGLRLIYYSQIVNDFQKGDIAEGYSVSREKKESFPLTVTSAQKNPTAFYLCASSMVSGNLYNEQFFGPGTRLTVL.

V usage is TRBV19 and J usage is TRBJ2-1, with TRBD1 as a possible D gene (6 bases). CDR1 is LNHDA and CDR2 is SQIVND in the germline V gene (reference sequence). Deletions cut 4 bases from V and 15 bases from J, with 22 bases between. CDR3 length: 14 residues. The CDR3 loop reads CASSKGDPDRRRFF. The CDR3 coding sequence is TGTGCCAGTAGTAAGGGGGACCCCGACCGAAGGCGGTTCTTC. Using reference TRBV19 and TRBJ2-1 for the parts outside the CDR3, the full variable domain is DGGITQSPKYLFRKEGQNVTLSCEQNLNHDAMYWYRQDPGQGLRLIYYSQIVNDFQKGDIAEGYSVSREKKESFPLTVTSAQKNPTAFYLCASSKGDPDRRRFFGPGTRLTVL.